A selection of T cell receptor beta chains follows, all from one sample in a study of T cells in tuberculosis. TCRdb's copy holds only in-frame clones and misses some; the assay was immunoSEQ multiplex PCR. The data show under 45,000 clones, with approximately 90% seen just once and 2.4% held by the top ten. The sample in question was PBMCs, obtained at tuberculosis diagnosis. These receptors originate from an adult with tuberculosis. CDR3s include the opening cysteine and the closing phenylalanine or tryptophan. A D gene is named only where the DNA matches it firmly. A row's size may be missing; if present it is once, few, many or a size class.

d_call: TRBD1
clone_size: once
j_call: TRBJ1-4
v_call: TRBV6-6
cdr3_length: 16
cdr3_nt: TGTGCCAGCAGTTGGACAGGGGGACGGTCTCGAAAAAAACTGTTTTTT
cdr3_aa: CASSWTGGRSRKKLFF

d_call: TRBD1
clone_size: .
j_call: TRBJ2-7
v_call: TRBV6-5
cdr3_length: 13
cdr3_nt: TGTGCCAGCAGTCCGGGACAGGGCCCCGAGCAGTACTTC
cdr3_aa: CASSPGQGPEQYF

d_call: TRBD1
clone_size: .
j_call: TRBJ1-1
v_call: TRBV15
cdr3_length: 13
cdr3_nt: TGTGCCACCCGCGACAGGGTGAACACTGAAGCTTTCTTT
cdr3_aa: CATRDRVNTEAFF

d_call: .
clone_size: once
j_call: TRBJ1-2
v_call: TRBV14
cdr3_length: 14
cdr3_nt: TGTGCCAGCAGCCAAGATGTGGCCGGCGGGGGCTACACCTTC
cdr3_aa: CASSQDVAGGGYTF

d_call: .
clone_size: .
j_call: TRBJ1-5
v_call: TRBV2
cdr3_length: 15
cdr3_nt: TGTGCCAGCAGTGAATATTCAGGCGGCAATCAGCCCCAGCATTTT
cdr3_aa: CASSEYSGGNQPQHF

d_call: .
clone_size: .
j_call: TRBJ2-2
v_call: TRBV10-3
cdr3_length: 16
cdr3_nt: TGTGCCATCAGTGTCTCCCCCGACAGAGACACCGGGGAGCTGTTTTTT
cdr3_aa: CAISVSPDRDTGELFF

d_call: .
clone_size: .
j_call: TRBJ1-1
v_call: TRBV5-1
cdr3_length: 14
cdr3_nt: TGCGCCAGCAGCTTGGCCCCGGGGGTTGGTGAAGCTTTCTTT
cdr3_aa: CASSLAPGVGEAFF

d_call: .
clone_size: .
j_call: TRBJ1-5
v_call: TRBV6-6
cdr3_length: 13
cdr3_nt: TGTGCCAGCAGGCAAATGACAGGCGAGCCCCAGCATTTT
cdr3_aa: CASRQMTGEPQHF

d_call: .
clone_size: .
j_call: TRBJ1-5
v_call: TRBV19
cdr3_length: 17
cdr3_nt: TGTGCCAGTAGCGCCTGGGGCAGGTACTCTAGCAATCAGCCCCAGCATTTT
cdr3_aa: CASSAWGRYSSNQPQHF

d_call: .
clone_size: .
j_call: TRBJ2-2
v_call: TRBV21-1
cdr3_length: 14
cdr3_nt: TGTGCCCCTCGTGCGGATAGCCACACCGGGGAGCTGTTTTTT
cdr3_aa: CAPRADSHTGELFF

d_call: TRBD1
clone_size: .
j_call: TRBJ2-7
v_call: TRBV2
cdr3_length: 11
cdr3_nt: TGTGCCAGTATTCAGGGGGACGAGCAGTACTTC
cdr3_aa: CASIQGDEQYF

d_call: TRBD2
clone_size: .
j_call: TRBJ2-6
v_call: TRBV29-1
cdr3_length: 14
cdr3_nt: TGCAGCGTCGGGGGGGAAGCTGGGGCCAACGTCCTGACTTTC
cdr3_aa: CSVGGEAGANVLTF